One and the same sample provided the 28 T cell receptor beta chains below, sequenced in a study of CD8 T cells in ankylosing spondylitis. What these receptors recognize is not known. In TCRdb, the 5' RACE reads were re-called with MiXCR into one record per CDR3 protein. Here the sample spans around 480,000 distinct CDR3 sequences, more than 15% being singletons. Study-wide results and limits: It appeared that ankylosing spondylitis blood was characterized by a TCR beta motif of fewer than 10 highly homologous variants.

The sequenced sample consisted of blood, either unsorted or a sorted T cell fraction (not recorded which). All receptors come from a male donor with ankylosing spondylitis.

The chain has TRBV7-2 and TRBJ2-7, with D tentatively TRBD2 (6 bases). This CDR3 comprises 15 residues. V was clipped by 5 bases and J by 6 bases, with 20 bases between them. Germline loops: CDR1 SGHTA, CDR2 FQGNSA. CDR3 sequence: CASSPGTASRREQYF. Written as DNA, the CDR3 is TGTGCCAGCAGCCCCGGGACTGCCAGCCGGCGCGAGCAGTACTTC.

The chain uses TRBV7-3 and TRBJ2-7, with 8 bases identical to TRBD2. V lost 5 bases to trimming and J lost 3 bases; unmatched junction nucleotides: 12. This CDR3 is 16 amino acids long. Per the germline V gene, CDR1 is SGHTA and CDR2 is FQGTGA. The CDR3 loop reads CASSRILLAAYYEQYF. The CDR3 DNA follows: TGTGCCAGCAGCCGCATACTACTAGCGGCGTACTACGAGCAGTACTTC. The variable domain in full, with the rest retrieved from reference TRBV7-3 and TRBJ2-7, is GAGVSQTPSNKVTEKGKYVELRCDPISGHTALYWYRQSLGQGPEFLIYFQGTGAADDSGLPNDRFFAVRPEGSVSTLKIQRTERGDSAVYLCASSRILLAAYYEQYFGPGTRLTVT.

In its sample, this clonotype was seen many times. The chain is built from TRBV5-1 and TRBJ1-1, with D maybe TRBD1 (6 bases). V lost 3 bases and J lost 3, with 15 bases in between. The CDR3 is 15 residues long. From germline, CDR1 is SGHRS and CDR2 YFSETQ. CDR3 in amino acids: CASSWDTLEDTEAFF. The CDR3 DNA sequence: TGCGCCAGCAGCTGGGACACCCTTGAGGACACTGAAGCTTTCTTT.

Only a few counts were recorded for this clonotype. The V call is TRBV12-3 or TRBV12-4, the J call TRBJ1-4; D gene uncertain. Between the trimmed V and J ends, which lost 6 bases and 7 bases, there was a span of 12 bases. CDR3 length: 13 amino acids. CDR3 region: CASSSRHGEKLFF. The CDR3 bases are TGTGCCAGCAGCTCGAGGCATGGTGAAAAACTGTTTTTT.

This clonotype occurred many times. Here the CDR3 reads CASSLKGNNEQFF. Written as DNA, the CDR3 is TGTGCCAGCAGTTTAAAGGGAAACAATGAGCAGTTCTTC. This sequence joins TRBV12-3 or TRBV12-4 and TRBJ2-1; D call uncertain. This CDR3 is built from 13 residues. Trimming left V 2 bases short and J 5 bases short, with 7 bases between.

The J gene is TRBJ2-7, the V gene TRBV19; TRBD1 might be the D (5 bases). The V end was cut by 7 bases, the J end by 6 bases, with 22 bases between. Germline CDR1 is LNHDA and CDR2 is SQIVND (reference sequence). The CDR3 has 15 residues. CDR3 loop: CASTYTGDKRGEQYF. The CDR3 region has the DNA TGTGCCAGTACCTATACAGGCGACAAACGCGGCGAGCAGTACTTC.

This clonotype occurred a few times. The rearrangement links TRBV27 to TRBJ2-3; no definite D call. Germline CDR1 MNHEY, CDR2 SMNVEV (reference sequence). This CDR3 is 17 amino acids long. Trimming pared 3 bases from V and 0 bases from J, leaving 16 bases between. The CDR3, as DNA: TGTGCCAGCAGTTTGGGATTAGACTCGACGAGCACAGATACGCAGTATTTT. This translates into CASSLGLDSTSTDTQYF.

This clonotype has just a few counts. The V call is TRBV24-1, the J call TRBJ2-1; D might be TRBD2 (6 bases). The germline gives CDR1 KGHDR, CDR2 SFDVKD. Trimming removed 4 bases from V and 0 bases from J, with 12 bases in between. This CDR3 comprises 16 residues. DNA for the CDR3: TGTGCCACCAGTGAAGGAGGGGCGGGCTCCTACAATGAGCAGTTCTTC. Amino acids: CATSEGGAGSYNEQFF.

Only a few counts were recorded for this clonotype. The chain recombines TRBV9 with TRBJ2-1; D is tentatively TRBD1 or TRBD2 (7 bases each). V was clipped by 6 bases and J by 4 bases, with 17 bases between them. The CDR3 has 15 residues. Looked up from germline, CDR1 is SGDLS and CDR2 is YYNGEE. CDR3 residues: CASNKGGGGYNEQFF. The CDR3 region has the DNA TGTGCCAGCAACAAAGGGGGCGGGGGTTACAATGAGCAGTTCTTC.

This clonotype was detected only a few times. The CDR3 reads CASSPQPGLAENIQYF. The CDR3 nucleotides read TGTGCCAGCAGCCCCCAACCGGGGCTAGCGGAAAACATTCAGTACTTC. V usage is TRBV9 and J usage is TRBJ2-4, with 7 bases matching TRBD2. In germline, CDR1 is SGDLS, CDR2 YYNGEE. CDR3 size: 16 residues. V shed 4 bases and J 5 bases; nucleotides not matched to a gene: 12.

The CDR3 region is CASSRNRETGYEQYF. CDR3 nucleotide sequence: TGCGCCAGCAGCCGAAACAGGGAAACAGGGTACGAGCAGTACTTC. The rearrangement uses TRBV5-1 and TRBJ2-7, with D possibly being TRBD1 (6 bases). Deletions cut 4 bases from V and 4 bases from J, with 18 bases between. From germline, CDR1 is SGHRS and CDR2 YFSETQ. This CDR3 is built from 15 residues. Supplemented by reference TRBV5-1 and TRBJ2-7, the full variable domain reads KAGVTQTPRYLIKTRGQQVTLSCSPISGHRSVSWYQQTPGQGLQFLFEYFSETQRNKGNFPGRFSGRQFSNSRSEMNVSTLELGDSALYLCASSRNRETGYEQYFGPGTRLTVT.

The chain employs TRBV19 and TRBJ2-6; D is unresolved. The germline V gene encodes CDR1 LNHDA and CDR2 SQIVND (reference sequence). Trimming cost V 5 bases and J 0 bases, with 8 bases left between them. This CDR3 is built from 15 residues. The CDR3 reads CASSGQPSGANVLTF. The DNA of the CDR3 is TGTGCCAGTAGTGGTCAGCCCTCTGGGGCCAACGTCCTGACTTTC. Based on the CDR3 plus reference TRBV19 and TRBJ2-6, the full variable domain is DGGITQSPKYLFRKEGQNVTLSCEQNLNHDAMYWYRQDPGQGLRLIYYSQIVNDFQKGDIAEGYSVSREKKESFPLTVTSAQKNPTAFYLCASSGQPSGANVLTFGAGSRLTVL.

This clonotype turned up a few times. The chain links TRBV6-1 to TRBJ2-2, with 8 bases aligning to TRBD2. CDR3 length equals 15 residues. Trimming cost V 6 bases and J 4 bases; bases outside gene matches: 7. Germline values: CDR1 MNHNS, CDR2 SASEGT. CDR3 protein: CASSREGHGTGELFF. The CDR3 DNA reads as TGTGCCAGCAGCCGGGAGGGCCATGGCACCGGGGAGCTGTTTTTT.

This clonotype was recorded once. The chain couples TRBV7-3 to TRBJ1-1; D unclear. The germline V gene encodes CDR1 SGHTA and CDR2 FQGTGA. This CDR3 comprises 13 residues. The V end was cut by 4 bases, the J end by 3 bases, with 9 bases between. Written as DNA, the CDR3 is TGTGCCAGCAGCTCCTGGACGGACACTGAAGCTTTCTTT. This encodes CASSSWTDTEAFF.

Details on this clonotype: Possible read error: a much larger clone is one base away. J is TRBJ2-3 and V is TRBV20-1; D is unclear. Between the trimmed V and J ends, which lost 0 bases and 2 bases, there was a span of 9 bases. Looked up from germline, CDR1 is DFQATT and CDR2 is SNEGSKA (reference sequence). This CDR3 spans 14 amino acids. For the CDR3, the DNA is TGCAGTGCTAGAGATTGGGGAACCACAGATACGCAGTATTTT. It is translated as CSARDWGTTDTQYF.

The CDR3 DNA follows: TGTGCCAGCAGCGAACGACAGGGGTACACTGAAGCTTTCTTT. Amino acids: CASSERQGYTEAFF. This chain joins TRBV2 and TRBJ1-1, with 8 bases fitting TRBD1. V lost 6 bases and J lost 3; bases outside the gene matches: 6. Germline CDR1 reads SNHLY; CDR2 reads FYNNEI. The CDR3 spans 14 residues.

This clonotype has a handful of counts. The chain joins TRBV11-2 to TRBJ2-2; no reliable D call. This CDR3 region has 10 residues. V shed 4 bases and J shed 15 bases, with 9 bases lying between them. The germline gives CDR1 SGHAT, CDR2 FQNNGV. DNA of the CDR3: TGTGCCAGCAGCTCCGTAGGGATGTTTTTT. This gives the protein CASSSVGMFF.

This clonotype has only a few counts. This chain joins TRBV25-1 and TRBJ2-3, with a tentative D call TRBD1 (6 bases). Germline lookup yields CDR1 MGHDK and CDR2 SYGVNS. CDR3 length: 14 residues. The V end lost 3 bases, the J end lost 3 bases, and 10 bases lay between the germline ends. Written as DNA, the CDR3 is TGTGCCAGCAGTGACAGGGGATTGACAGATACGCAGTATTTT. It is translated as CASSDRGLTDTQYF.

In this sample, this clonotype turned up a few times. The chain links TRBV10-3 to TRBJ1-1; D is perhaps TRBD1 (6 bases). The CDR3 is made up of 17 amino acids. Germline values: CDR1 ENHRY, CDR2 SYGVKD. Trimming removed 4 bases at V and 4 bases at J, with 22 bases between. CDR3: CAISGGLQGRSGTEAFF. As DNA, the CDR3 is TGTGCCATCAGTGGAGGGTTACAGGGTCGGAGCGGCACTGAAGCTTTCTTT.

This clonotype was observed a few times. The V gene is TRBV12-3 or TRBV12-4, the J gene TRBJ1-2; TRBD1 matches 8 bases. The V segment lost 6 bases and the J segment 4 bases; nucleotides outside the gene matches: 7. The CDR3 sequence is 14 residues long. The CDR3 protein is CASRAAGGGYGYTF. The CDR3 DNA reads as TGTGCCAGCAGGGCAGCAGGGGGCGGCTATGGCTACACCTTC.

The sample holds a few counts of this clonotype. The V and J genes are TRBV12-3 or TRBV12-4 and TRBJ2-2, with a possible D match to TRBD2 (6 bases). The V end was cut by 8 bases, the J end by 3 bases, with 13 bases between. This CDR3 contains 14 residues. DNA of the CDR3: TGTGCCAGCCGTCGGGACTCTCACACCGGGGAGCTGTTTTTT. Translated: CASRRDSHTGELFF.

The chain recombines TRBV27 with TRBJ1-5; tentative D call: TRBD1 (5 bases). V was shortened by 10 bases and J by 6 bases, with 19 bases between the two germline ends. CDR3 length equals 14 residues. Per germline, CDR1 MNHEY and CDR2 SMNVEV (reference sequence). CDR3 bases: TGTGCCATCATGGGACGAGGGAGCCTTCAGCCCCAGCATTTT. It is translated as CAIMGRGSLQPQHF.

This clonotype was found a few times. The gene calls are TRBV6-2 or TRBV6-3 and TRBJ2-3, with D possibly being TRBD1 or TRBD2 (6 bases each). This CDR3 is 16 amino acids long. With 6 bases removed from V and 2 bases from J, the gap between germline ends came to 18 bases. In germline, CDR1 is MNHEY, CDR2 SVGEGT. This CDR3 reads CASSLRDTPNTDTQYF. CDR3 nucleotides: TGTGCCAGCAGCCTGCGGGACACCCCGAACACAGATACGCAGTATTTT.

The chain combines TRBV6-2 or TRBV6-3 with TRBJ2-7, with 7 bases lining up with TRBD1. Per germline, CDR1 MNHEY and CDR2 SVGEGT. There are 14 residues in the CDR3. The trim removed 0 bases at V and 3 bases at J, leaving 2 bases unmatched. CDR3 loop: CASSYSSGGYEQYF. Here the CDR3 DNA reads TGTGCCAGCAGTTACTCCTCAGGGGGCTACGAGCAGTACTTC.

This clonotype was recorded a few times. The chain employs TRBV20-1 and TRBJ2-2, with D hard to call. Germline loops: CDR1 DFQATT, CDR2 SNEGSKA (reference sequence). The CDR3 is 14 residues long. Trimming took 5 bases from V and 0 from J, leaving 10 bases between them. The CDR3 DNA follows: TGCAGTGCTCCGGACCGAGCGAACACCGGGGAGCTGTTTTTT. Translating it yields CSAPDRANTGELFF.

With respect to this clonotype: This may come from a read error, since a much larger clone is one base off. This chain uses TRBV20-1 with TRBJ1-1, with D uncertain. Germline-derived CDR1 and CDR2 are DFQATT and SNEGSKA (reference sequence). This CDR3 comprises 8 residues. The CDR3 reads CRAKEAFF. The CDR3 nucleotides read TGCAGGGCTAAAGAGGCTTTCTTT.

This clonotype was counted between two and nine times. This chain joins TRBV12-3 or TRBV12-4 and TRBJ2-7; 9 bases are a match to TRBD1. This CDR3 region has 15 residues. V lost 4 bases to trimming and J lost 5 bases; unmatched junction nucleotides: 9. As DNA, the CDR3 is TGTGCCAGCAGTTCCCCGGACAGGGGTAACCACGAGCAGTACTTC. It encodes CASSSPDRGNHEQYF.

The chain couples TRBV4-3 to TRBJ2-1, with 7 bases aligning to TRBD2. The CDR3 has 15 amino acids. CDR1 LGHNA and CDR2 YSLEER come from the germline V gene. The ends lost 0 bases at V and 10 bases at J; junction bases unmatched: 9. CDR3 bases: TGCGCCAGCAGCCAAGAATATACGCGGGGGACCGAGCAGTTCTTC. Protein: CASSQEYTRGTEQFF.